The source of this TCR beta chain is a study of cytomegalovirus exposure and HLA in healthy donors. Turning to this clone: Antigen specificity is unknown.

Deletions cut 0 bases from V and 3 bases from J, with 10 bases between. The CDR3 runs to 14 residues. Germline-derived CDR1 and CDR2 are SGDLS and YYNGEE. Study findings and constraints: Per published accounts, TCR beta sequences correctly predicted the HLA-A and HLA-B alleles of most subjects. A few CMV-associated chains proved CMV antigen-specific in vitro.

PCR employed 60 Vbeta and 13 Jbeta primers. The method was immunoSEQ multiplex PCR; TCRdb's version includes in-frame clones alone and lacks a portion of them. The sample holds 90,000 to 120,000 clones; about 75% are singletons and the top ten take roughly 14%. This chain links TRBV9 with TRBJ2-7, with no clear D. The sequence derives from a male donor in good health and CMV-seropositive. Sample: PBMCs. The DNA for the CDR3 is TGTGCCAGCAGCGTAGCAGGAACCAACTACGAGCAGTACTTC. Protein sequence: CASSVAGTNYEQYF.